The 2 T cell receptor beta chains given below trace back to one sample, sequenced in a study of T cell repertoires in cytomegalovirus infection. Using its own MiXCR run on the reads, TCRdb lists one record per CDR3 protein. This repertoire shows 250,000 or so distinct CDR3 sequences, approximately 9.2% found once; its top ten account for around 15%. Sequenced: PBMCs. These receptors were taken from a human donor in good health (CMV status not recorded). Some clones in this sample may be carry-over from other donors' samples.

V gene TRBV4-2 combines with J gene TRBJ2-7, with D maybe TRBD1 (6 bases). Trimming took off 4 bases at V and 1 base at J, with 17 bases between the two ends. The CDR3 is made up of 16 amino acids. The germline CDR1 and CDR2 sequences are LGHNA and YNFKEQ. CDR3 sequence reads: CASSLFAGVGSYEQYF. In DNA form, the CDR3 reads TGTGCCAGCAGCCTTTTCGCAGGGGTCGGGTCCTACGAGCAGTACTTC.

This clonotype was observed at least ten times. The CDR3 region is CASSFPPSHNQPQHF. The CDR3 DNA reads TGTGCCAGCAGCTTCCCCCCTTCACACAATCAGCCCCAGCATTTT. The chain carries TRBV7-2 and TRBJ1-5; D not resolved. Trimming stripped 3 bases from V and 3 bases from J, with 12 bases between. Germline loops: CDR1 SGHTA, CDR2 FQGNSA. CDR3 length equals 15 residues.